A single sample is the source of the 30 T cell receptor beta chains below, sequenced in a study of CD8 T cells in ankylosing spondylitis. General study results and limits: Made up of about eight highly homologous variants, a TCR beta motif appeared characteristic of ankylosing spondylitis blood.

TCRdb re-called the 5' RACE reads with MiXCR, one entry per CDR3 protein. The data contain 750,000 to 850,000 distinct CDR3 sequences, 10% to 15% of them singletons. No antigen is known for these receptors. The sequencing input was blood, either unsorted or a sorted T cell fraction (not recorded which). These receptors came from a male donor with ankylosing spondylitis.

The chain carries TRBV5-1 and TRBJ1-3, with a possible D match to TRBD1 (5 bases). CDR1 SGHRS and CDR2 YFSETQ come from the germline V gene. The CDR3 sequence is 15 residues long. Trimming removed 4 bases at V and 0 bases at J, with 11 bases between. The CDR3 nucleotides read TGCGCCAGCAGCCTCCCCAGGGACTCTGGAAACACCATATATTTT. The encoded protein is CASSLPRDSGNTIYF.

In its sample, this clonotype was seen a few times. The chain joins TRBV6-5 to TRBJ2-1; 9 bases align to TRBD1. The length of the CDR3 is 17 residues. Germline-derived CDR1 and CDR2 are MNHEY and SVGAGI. Trimming at V came to 4 bases and at J to 7 bases, leaving 14 bases not matched to a gene. This chain's CDR3 is CASSLAGTGLWVNEQFF. Here the CDR3 DNA reads TGTGCCAGCAGTTTAGCCGGGACAGGGTTGTGGGTAAATGAGCAGTTCTTC.

This clonotype was found a few times. This sequence joins TRBV7-2 and TRBJ2-7; D not certain. The CDR3 has 14 amino acids. Trimming removed 6 bases from V and 3 bases from J, with 15 bases in between. CDR1 SGHTA and CDR2 FQGNSA come from the germline V gene. This chain's CDR3 is CASSQGRPGYEQYF. DNA of the CDR3: TGTGCCAGCAGTCAAGGACGGCCGGGCTACGAGCAGTACTTC.

The table lists this clonotype with a few counts. This chain uses TRBV20-1 with TRBJ2-7; TRBD1 aligns across 10 bases. The germline gives CDR1 DFQATT, CDR2 SNEGSKA (reference sequence). Trimming at V came to 3 bases and at J to 6 bases, leaving 2 bases not matched to a gene. The length of the CDR3 is 12 residues. The CDR3 sequence is CSASGTGAEQYF. The CDR3 nucleotides are TGCAGTGCTAGCGGGACAGGGGCCGAGCAGTACTTC.

V and J are TRBV7-9 and TRBJ2-5, with TRBD1 matching 12 bases. The CDR3 is 14 amino acids. Trimming took 10 bases from V and 5 from J; bases not matched to a gene: 8. Germline V gene lookup returns CDR1 SEHNR and CDR2 FQNEAQ (reference sequence). The DNA for the CDR3 is TGTGCCACCTCCCGGGACAGGGGGCGTGAGACCCAGTACTTC. Translated, it gives CATSRDRGRETQYF. The full variable domain, its missing parts supplied by reference TRBV7-9 and TRBJ2-5, is DTGVSQNPRHKITKRGQNVTFRCDPISEHNRLYWYRQTLGQGPEFLTYFQNEAQLEKSRLLSDRFSAERPKGSFSTLEIQRTEQGDSAMYLCATSRDRGRETQYFGPGTRLLVL.

This clonotype was seen at least ten times. The J gene is TRBJ2-5, the V gene TRBV5-1; D is uncertain. Germline assignment: CDR1 SGHRS and CDR2 YFSETQ. Between the trimmed V and J ends, which lost 0 bases and 1 base, there was a span of 7 bases. The CDR3 totals 14 residues. In nucleotides, the CDR3 is TGCGCCAGCAGCTTGGCCATGACCCAAGAGACCCAGTACTTC. Amino acids: CASSLAMTQETQYF.

This clonotype was picked up a small number of times. V is TRBV6-1 and J is TRBJ1-1; the D is unclear. Germline CDR1 reads MNHNS; CDR2 reads SASEGT. This CDR3 region has 14 residues. The V end lost 7 bases, the J end lost 4 bases, and 16 bases lay between the germline ends. CDR3 in DNA: TGTGCCAGCACCCTCCGGGGTTCGGGCACTGAAGCTTTCTTT. Translated, it gives CASTLRGSGTEAFF.

Ten or more counts support this clonotype. The chain is built from TRBV11-2 and TRBJ1-3; weak D call: TRBD1 (5 bases). The CDR3 has 11 amino acids. Germline lookup yields CDR1 SGHAT and CDR2 FQNNGV. The ends were cut back, 4 bases at V and 9 bases at J, with 7 bases in the middle. The chain's CDR3 is CASSYGGTIYF. The CDR3 DNA reads as TGTGCCAGCAGCTACGGGGGCACCATATATTTT.

In this sample, this clonotype turned up many times. V usage is TRBV6-6 and J usage is TRBJ2-7; D unresolved. V lost 0 bases and J 5 bases, leaving 2 bases between the germline ends. The CDR3 consists of 11 residues. Germline assignment: CDR1 MNHNY and CDR2 SVGAGI (reference sequence). The CDR3 spells CASSYSNEQYF. The CDR3 DNA reads TGTGCCAGCAGTTACTCGAACGAGCAGTACTTC.

In its sample, this clonotype was seen many times. The chain uses TRBV20-1 and TRBJ2-1, with D hard to call. The CDR3 totals 13 residues. Germline CDR1 is DFQATT and CDR2 is SNEGSKA (reference sequence). CDR3 in amino acids: CSSGEGSYNEQFF. The CDR3 DNA reads TGCAGCTCCGGCGAAGGCTCCTACAATGAGCAGTTCTTC.

At least ten counts were recorded for this clonotype. Here the CDR3 reads CSAQLDLFGTQYF. DNA for the CDR3: TGCAGCGCCCAGCTGGACCTGTTCGGGACCCAGTACTTC. The chain employs TRBV29-1 and TRBJ2-5; D is uncertain. The germline V gene encodes CDR1 SQVTM and CDR2 ANQGSEA. V was shortened by 7 bases and J by 7 bases, with 19 bases between the two germline ends. The CDR3 is 13 amino acids.

The chain has TRBV6-1 and TRBJ2-7; 13 nucleotides match TRBD2. The CDR3 has 14 residues. After removal of 6 bases from V and 4 bases from J, the junction contained 3 bases not matched to a gene. From germline, CDR1 is MNHNS and CDR2 SASEGT. In DNA form, the CDR3 reads TGTGCCAGCAGGGGACTAGCGGGGTCATACGAGCAGTACTTC. As protein: CASRGLAGSYEQYF.

V gene TRBV20-1 combines with J gene TRBJ2-1; D possibly corresponds to TRBD2 (6 bases). V was clipped by 3 bases and J by 4 bases, with 28 bases between them. CDR1 is DFQATT and CDR2 is SNEGSKA in the germline V gene (reference sequence). The CDR3 is made up of 19 amino acids. The chain's CDR3 is CSASVLPPSGLATYNEQFF. The CDR3 bases are TGCAGTGCTAGCGTATTGCCCCCCTCGGGACTGGCAACTTACAATGAGCAGTTCTTC.

This clonotype was seen a handful of times. This chain links TRBV20-1 with TRBJ2-3; D is undetermined. CDR1 is DFQATT and CDR2 is SNEGSKA in the germline V gene (reference sequence). Trimming stripped 5 bases from V and 4 bases from J, with 22 bases between. CDR3 length equals 16 residues. The CDR3 DNA is TGCAGTGCTCCCCGGAGCCTCTTTAGAGGAGCAGATACGCAGTATTTT. Protein: CSAPRSLFRGADTQYF.

Many counts were recorded for this clonotype. V usage is TRBV12-3 or TRBV12-4 and J usage is TRBJ1-2; 8 bases agree with TRBD1. There are 15 residues in the CDR3. V was pared by 6 bases and J by 3 bases, with 9 bases of the junction left unmatched. CDR3 amino acids: CASRKIGTGDYGYTF. The CDR3 DNA is TGTGCCAGCAGAAAAATTGGGACAGGAGACTATGGCTACACCTTC.

There are many counts of this clonotype. An end of the junction does not agree with germline; a read error may underlie this. The chain carries TRBV7-7 and TRBJ2-1; 9 positions agree with TRBD2. Per the germline V gene, CDR1 is SSHAT and CDR2 is FNYEAQ (reference sequence). This CDR3 is built from 16 residues. The CDR3 protein is CASSLVAGVAYNEQFF. The CDR3 coding sequence is TGTGCTAGCAGCTTAGTAGCGGGAGTCGCCTACAATGAGCAGTTCTTC.

This clonotype was seen repeatedly, ten times or more. This sequence joins TRBV4-3 and TRBJ1-2; D not certain. CDR3 length equals 12 residues. Germline V gene data show CDR1 as LGHNA and CDR2 as YSLEER. V dropped 0 bases and J dropped 8 bases, with 7 bases sitting between them. CDR3 residues: CASSQDFRGYTF. For the CDR3, the DNA is TGCGCCAGCAGCCAAGATTTCAGGGGCTACACCTTC.

This clonotype was observed a handful of times. The chain links TRBV11-2 to TRBJ1-1, with a weak D call TRBD1 (5 bases). Germline CDR1 reads SGHAT; CDR2 reads FQNNGV. The CDR3 extends over 18 amino acids. Trimming cost V 6 bases and J 0 bases, with 23 bases left between them. The CDR3 protein is CASRRPGLLPYMNTEAFF. DNA of the CDR3: TGTGCCAGCAGAAGACCGGGACTGTTACCGTACATGAACACTGAAGCTTTCTTT.

In this sample, this clonotype turned up many times. The V and J genes are TRBV7-2 and TRBJ2-7; tentatively, D is TRBD1 or TRBD2 (5 bases each). V lost 2 bases to trimming and J lost 6 bases, with 17 bases between them. CDR1 and CDR2 (germline): SGHTA, FQGNSA. The CDR3 runs to 15 residues. CDR3 DNA: TGTGCCAGCAGCTTAATGGGGACGATGAGATCCGAGCAGTACTTC. It yields the protein CASSLMGTMRSEQYF.

The chain is built from TRBV20-1 and TRBJ1-4; TRBD1 agrees at 10 bases. J gave up 7 bases and V 0 bases, and 14 bases lay outside the gene matches. The CDR3 spans 18 residues. CDR1 DFQATT and CDR2 SNEGSKA come from the germline V gene (reference sequence). The DNA for the CDR3 is TGCAGTGCTAGAGATTTTGGGACAGGGGAGTCGCGGGGTGAAAAACTGTTTTTT. It encodes CSARDFGTGESRGEKLFF.

Only a few counts were recorded for this clonotype. The chain employs TRBV6-5 and TRBJ1-5, with D possibly TRBD1 on 6 matching bases. V was trimmed by 5 bases and J by 11 bases, leaving 25 bases between them. Germline V gene sequence: CDR1 MNHEY, CDR2 SVGAGI. This CDR3 region has 16 residues. The CDR3 is CASSTFGGPYSEAQHF. The CDR3 region has the DNA TGTGCCAGCAGTACTTTCGGGGGCCCCTACTCGGAGGCCCAGCATTTT.

Many counts were recorded for this clonotype. V and J are TRBV7-2 and TRBJ2-5; D is unresolved. From germline, CDR1 is SGHTA and CDR2 FQGNSA. The CDR3 covers 13 residues. V lost 1 base and J 4 bases, leaving 7 bases between the germline ends. The CDR3 nucleotides read TGTGCCAGCAGCTTAGGGCCCGGAGAGACCCAGTACTTC. This encodes CASSLGPGETQYF.

This CDR3 reads CASRLSGDTQYF. CDR3 coding DNA: TGTGCCAGCAGGCTGTCCGGAGATACGCAGTATTTT. This chain joins TRBV12-3 or TRBV12-4 and TRBJ2-3, with D hard to call. The CDR3 has 12 amino acids. The germline V and J ends were trimmed by 6 bases and 5 bases, with 9 bases remaining between them.

The chain's CDR3 is CSARDASRPTDTQYF. DNA for the CDR3: TGCAGTGCTAGAGATGCCTCTAGACCCACAGATACGCAGTATTTT. The rearrangement uses TRBV20-1 and TRBJ2-3; D not resolved. This CDR3 region has 15 residues. V lost 0 bases to trimming and J lost 2 bases, with 12 bases between them. From germline, CDR1 is DFQATT and CDR2 SNEGSKA (reference sequence).

This clonotype was found many times. The chain links TRBV12-3 or TRBV12-4 to TRBJ2-2; D uncertain. Trimming left V 5 bases short and J 5 bases short, with 18 bases between. The CDR3 consists of 16 residues. This CDR3 reads CASSLLWGRVTGELFF. The CDR3 nucleotides read TGTGCCAGCAGTCTCCTTTGGGGTAGGGTAACCGGGGAGCTGTTTTTT.

The sample holds a few counts of this clonotype. Germline is not matched at one junction end, which may reflect a read error. The chain recombines TRBV20-1 with TRBJ1-2; no firm D call. The CDR3 has 13 residues. Germline V gene lookup returns CDR1 DFQATT and CDR2 SNEGSKA (reference sequence). CDR3 nucleotides: TGCAGTGCTAGAGATCCCAGGACCCGGCGGCAACCCTTC. It codes for CSARDPRTRRQPF.

The gene calls are TRBV9 and TRBJ2-2, with D tentatively TRBD1 or TRBD2 (5 bases each). Between the trimmed V and J ends, which lost 3 bases and 0 bases, there was a span of 9 bases. This CDR3 has 15 amino acids. The germline V gene encodes CDR1 SGDLS and CDR2 YYNGEE. The CDR3 is CASSAGTSNTGELFF. The CDR3 DNA reads as TGTGCCAGCAGCGCCGGGACCTCGAACACCGGGGAGCTGTTTTTT.

V is TRBV5-1 and J is TRBJ2-7; 7 nucleotides align to TRBD2. The length of the CDR3 is 16 residues. Germline-derived CDR1 and CDR2 are SGHRS and YFSETQ. With V trimmed by 0 bases and J by 2 bases, 8 bases remained unmatched. This CDR3 reads CASSLVGGTDAYEQYF. The CDR3 bases are TGCGCCAGCAGCTTGGTGGGGGGGACGGATGCCTACGAGCAGTACTTC.

This chain connects TRBV15 to TRBJ1-4; D may be TRBD1 (5 bases). The CDR3 consists of 14 residues. Trimming pared 2 bases from V and 11 bases from J, leaving 15 bases between. CDR1 and CDR2 (germline): LNHNV, YYDKDF (reference sequence). This chain's CDR3 is CATSRTGTPPKLFF. The CDR3 DNA reads as TGTGCCACCAGCAGAACCGGGACCCCACCTAAACTGTTTTTT. Full variable domain (outside the CDR3, taken from reference TRBV15 and TRBJ1-4): DAMVIQNPRYQVTQFGKPVTLSCSQTLNHNVMYWYQQKSSQAPKLLFHYYDKDFNNEADTPDNFQSRRPNTSFCFLDIRSPGLGDTAMYLCATSRTGTPPKLFFGSGTQLSVL.

The chain carries TRBV20-1 and TRBJ2-7, with D possibly being TRBD2 (6 bases). The CDR3 totals 13 residues. The V end lost 3 bases, the J end lost 5 bases, and 14 bases lay between the germline ends. From germline, CDR1 is DFQATT and CDR2 SNEGSKA (reference sequence). This CDR3 reads CSASGDWSNEQYF. CDR3 DNA: TGCAGTGCTAGCGGGGACTGGTCCAACGAGCAGTACTTC.